This T cell receptor beta chain was recovered during a study of response to subunit inactivated influenza vaccine. Study-wide results and caveats: That few new T cells are recruited by each seasonal influenza vaccination was the authors' suggestion.

TCRdb processed the RT-PCR reads anew with MiXCR; each CDR3 protein has one entry. The sample holds roughly 650,000 distinct CDR3 sequences, 15% to 18% seen once. The CDR3 is made up of 14 amino acids. The germline V gene encodes CDR1 SQVTM and CDR2 ANQGSEA. Trimming took off 3 bases at V and 0 bases at J, with 9 bases between the two ends. This clonotype was recorded a few times. Antigen: not known. The sequences come from PBMCs from blood, collected roughly 12 days after vaccination. V and J are TRBV29-1 and TRBJ2-1, with D possibly TRBD2 on 6 matching bases. This clonotype originated in a man aged 50 to 60 who received an inactivated influenza vaccine. CDR3 sequence (DNA): TGCAGCGTTGAGGAGGGAAGCTCCTACAATGAGCAGTTCTTC. Translation: CSVEEGSSYNEQFF.